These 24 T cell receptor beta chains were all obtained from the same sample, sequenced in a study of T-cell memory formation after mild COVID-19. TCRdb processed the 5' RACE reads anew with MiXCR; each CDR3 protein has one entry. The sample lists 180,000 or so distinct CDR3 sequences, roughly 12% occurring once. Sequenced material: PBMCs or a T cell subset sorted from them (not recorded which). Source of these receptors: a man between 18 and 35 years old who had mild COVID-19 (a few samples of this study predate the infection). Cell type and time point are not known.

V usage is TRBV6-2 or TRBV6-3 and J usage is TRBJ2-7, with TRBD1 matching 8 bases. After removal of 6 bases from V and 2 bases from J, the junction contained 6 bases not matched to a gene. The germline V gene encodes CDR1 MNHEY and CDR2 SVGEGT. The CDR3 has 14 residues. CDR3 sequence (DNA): TGTGCCAGCAGACCAGGACAGGGCACCTACGAGCAGTACGTC. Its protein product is CASRPGQGTYEQYV.

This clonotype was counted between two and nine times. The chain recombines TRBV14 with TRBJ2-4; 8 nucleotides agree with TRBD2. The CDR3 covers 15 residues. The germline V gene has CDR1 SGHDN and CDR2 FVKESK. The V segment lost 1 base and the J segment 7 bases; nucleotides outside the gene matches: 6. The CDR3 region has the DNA TGTGCCAGCAGCCAAGCGGGGGGGCTTGGGAACATTCAGTACTTC. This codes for CASSQAGGLGNIQYF.

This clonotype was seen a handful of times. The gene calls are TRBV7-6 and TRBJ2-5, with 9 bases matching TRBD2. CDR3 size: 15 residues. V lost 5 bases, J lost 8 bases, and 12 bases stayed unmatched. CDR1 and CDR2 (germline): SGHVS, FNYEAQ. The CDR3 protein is CASSPGLANRETQYF. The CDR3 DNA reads TGTGCCAGCAGCCCAGGACTAGCGAACCGTGAAACCCAGTACTTC.

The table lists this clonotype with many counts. In nucleotides, the CDR3 is TGCGCCAGCAGTTCGACTAGCGGGGTGGCAAATGAGCAGTTCTTC. Its translation: CASSSTSGVANEQFF. The V and J genes are TRBV5-1 and TRBJ2-1, with TRBD2 matching over 11 bases. Germline-derived CDR1 and CDR2 are SGHRS and YFSETQ. V trimming: 5 bases; J trimming: 7 bases; junction bases outside the gene matches: 8. The CDR3 totals 15 residues.

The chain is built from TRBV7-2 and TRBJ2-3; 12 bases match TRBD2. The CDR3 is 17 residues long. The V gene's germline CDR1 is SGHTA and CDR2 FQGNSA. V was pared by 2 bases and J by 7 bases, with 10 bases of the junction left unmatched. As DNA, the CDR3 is TGTGCCAGCAGCTTATTTTCTAGCGGGGGGGCGGGTCATACGCAGTATTTT. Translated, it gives CASSLFSSGGAGHTQYF.

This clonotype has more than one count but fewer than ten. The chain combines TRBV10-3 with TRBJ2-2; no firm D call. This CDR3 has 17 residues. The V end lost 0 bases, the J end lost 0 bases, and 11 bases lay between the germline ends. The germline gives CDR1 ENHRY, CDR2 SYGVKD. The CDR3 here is CAISESGRYANTGELFF. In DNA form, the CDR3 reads TGTGCCATCAGTGAGTCAGGACGGTACGCGAACACCGGGGAGCTGTTTTTT.

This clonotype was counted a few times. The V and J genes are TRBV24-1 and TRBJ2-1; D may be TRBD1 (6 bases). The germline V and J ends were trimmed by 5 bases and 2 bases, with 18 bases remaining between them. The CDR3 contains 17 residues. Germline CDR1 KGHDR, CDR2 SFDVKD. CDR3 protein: CATSASLKQGPYNEQFF. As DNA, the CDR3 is TGTGCCACCAGTGCTTCTCTGAAACAGGGTCCCTACAATGAGCAGTTCTTC.

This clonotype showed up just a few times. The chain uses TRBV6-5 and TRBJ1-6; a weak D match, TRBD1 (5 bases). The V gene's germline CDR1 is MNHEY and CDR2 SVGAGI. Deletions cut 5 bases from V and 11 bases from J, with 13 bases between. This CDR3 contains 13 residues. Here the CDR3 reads CASSRETVTPLHF. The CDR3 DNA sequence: TGTGCCAGCAGTAGGGAGACAGTTACACCCCTCCACTTT.

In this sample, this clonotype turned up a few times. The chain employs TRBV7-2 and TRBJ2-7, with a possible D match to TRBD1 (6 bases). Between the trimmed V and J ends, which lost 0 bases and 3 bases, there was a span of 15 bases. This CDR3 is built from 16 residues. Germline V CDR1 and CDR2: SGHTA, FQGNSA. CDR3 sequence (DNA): TGTGCCAGCAGCTTAGCCGCCCTAAGAGGGGGCTACGAGCAGTACTTC. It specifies CASSLAALRGGYEQYF.

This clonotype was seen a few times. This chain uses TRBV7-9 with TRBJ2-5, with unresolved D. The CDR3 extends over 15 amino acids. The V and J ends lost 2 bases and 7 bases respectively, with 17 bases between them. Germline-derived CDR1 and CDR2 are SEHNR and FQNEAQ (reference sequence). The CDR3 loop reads CASSLSPGLLGTQYF. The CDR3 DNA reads TGTGCCAGCAGCTTAAGCCCAGGCCTACTTGGGACCCAGTACTTC.

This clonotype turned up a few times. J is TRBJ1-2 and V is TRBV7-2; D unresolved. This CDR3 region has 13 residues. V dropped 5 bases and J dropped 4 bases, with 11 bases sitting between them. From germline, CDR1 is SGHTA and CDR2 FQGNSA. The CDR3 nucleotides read TGTGCCAGCAGCCCCGCGGGAGGCTATGGCTACACCTTC. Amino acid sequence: CASSPAGGYGYTF.

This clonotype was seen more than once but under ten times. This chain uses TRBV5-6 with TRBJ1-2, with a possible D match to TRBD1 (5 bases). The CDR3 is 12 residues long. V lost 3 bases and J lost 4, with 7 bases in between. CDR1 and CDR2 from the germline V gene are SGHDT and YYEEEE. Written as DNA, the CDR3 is TGTGCCAGCAGCTCGGGGGTCTATGGCTACACCTTC. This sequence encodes CASSSGVYGYTF.

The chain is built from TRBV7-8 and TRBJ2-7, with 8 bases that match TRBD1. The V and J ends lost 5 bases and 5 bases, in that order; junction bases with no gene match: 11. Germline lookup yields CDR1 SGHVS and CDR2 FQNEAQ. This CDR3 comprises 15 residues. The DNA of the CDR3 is TGTGCCAGCAGCCGAGACAGGGGTGTTATGGACGAGCAGTACTTC. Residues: CASSRDRGVMDEQYF.

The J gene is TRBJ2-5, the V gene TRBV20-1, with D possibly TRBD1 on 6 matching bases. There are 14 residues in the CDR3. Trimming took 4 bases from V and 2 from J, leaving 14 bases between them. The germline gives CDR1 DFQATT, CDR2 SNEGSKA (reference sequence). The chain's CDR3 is CSATPVTGQETQYF. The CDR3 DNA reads TGCAGTGCTACCCCGGTGACAGGTCAAGAGACCCAGTACTTC.

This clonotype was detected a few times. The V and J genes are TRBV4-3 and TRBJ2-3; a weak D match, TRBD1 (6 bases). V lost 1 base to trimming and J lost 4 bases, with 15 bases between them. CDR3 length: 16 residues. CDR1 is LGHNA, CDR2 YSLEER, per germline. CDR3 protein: CASSQAFKQGPDTQYF. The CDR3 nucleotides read TGCGCCAGCAGCCAAGCCTTCAAGCAGGGGCCAGATACGCAGTATTTT.

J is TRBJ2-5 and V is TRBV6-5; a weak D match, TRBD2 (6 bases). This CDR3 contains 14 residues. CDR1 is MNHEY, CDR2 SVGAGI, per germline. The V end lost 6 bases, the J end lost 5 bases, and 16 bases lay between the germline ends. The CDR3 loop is CASSPGVGLETQYF. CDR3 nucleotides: TGTGCCAGCAGCCCGGGGGTCGGTTTGGAGACCCAGTACTTC.

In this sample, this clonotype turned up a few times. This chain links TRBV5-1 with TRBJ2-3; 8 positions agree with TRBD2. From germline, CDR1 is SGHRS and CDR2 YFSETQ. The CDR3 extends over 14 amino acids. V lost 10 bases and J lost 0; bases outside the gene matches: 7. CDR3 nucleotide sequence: TGCGCCGGTAGCGGGAACACTAGCACAGATACGCAGTATTTT. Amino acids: CAGSGNTSTDTQYF.

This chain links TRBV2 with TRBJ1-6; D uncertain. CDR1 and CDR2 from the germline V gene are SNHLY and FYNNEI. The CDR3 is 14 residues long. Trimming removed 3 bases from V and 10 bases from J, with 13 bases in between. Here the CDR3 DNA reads TGTGCCAGCAGTGATCTCAGCTCAGAATCACCCCTCCACTTT. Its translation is CASSDLSSESPLHF. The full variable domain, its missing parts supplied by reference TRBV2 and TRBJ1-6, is EPEVTQTPSHQVTQMGQEVILRCVPISNHLYFYWYRQILGQKVEFLVSFYNNEISEKSEIFDDQFSVERPDGSNFTLKIRSTKLEDSAMYFCASSDLSSESPLHFGNGTRLTVT.

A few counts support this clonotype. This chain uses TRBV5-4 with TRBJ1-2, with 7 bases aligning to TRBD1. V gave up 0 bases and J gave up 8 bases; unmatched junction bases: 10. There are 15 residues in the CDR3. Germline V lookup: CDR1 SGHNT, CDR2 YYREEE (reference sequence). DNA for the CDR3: TGTGCCAGCAGCTTGGCACGGGCAGGGGGAAAAGGCTACACCTTC. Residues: CASSLARAGGKGYTF.

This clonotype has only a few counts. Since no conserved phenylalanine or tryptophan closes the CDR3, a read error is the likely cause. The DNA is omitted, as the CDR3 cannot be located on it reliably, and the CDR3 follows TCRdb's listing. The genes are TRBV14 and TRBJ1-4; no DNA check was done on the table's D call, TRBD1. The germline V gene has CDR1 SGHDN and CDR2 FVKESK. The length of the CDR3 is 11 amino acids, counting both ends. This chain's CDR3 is CASSKKPYPQG.

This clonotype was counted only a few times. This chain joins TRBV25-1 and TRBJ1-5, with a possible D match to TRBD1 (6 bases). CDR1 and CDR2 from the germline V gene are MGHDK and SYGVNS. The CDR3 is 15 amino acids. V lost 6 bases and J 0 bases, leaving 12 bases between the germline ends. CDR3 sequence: CASSEGGYSNQPQHF. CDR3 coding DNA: TGTGCCAGCAGCGAAGGGGGATATAGCAATCAGCCCCAGCATTTT.

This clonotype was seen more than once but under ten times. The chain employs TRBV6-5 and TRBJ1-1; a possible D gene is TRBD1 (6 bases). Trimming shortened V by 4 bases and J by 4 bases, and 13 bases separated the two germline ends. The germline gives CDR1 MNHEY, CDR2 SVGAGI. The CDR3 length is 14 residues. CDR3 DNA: TGTGCCAGCAGTTTAGTCAGGGGATCCACTGAAGCTTTCTTT. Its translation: CASSLVRGSTEAFF.

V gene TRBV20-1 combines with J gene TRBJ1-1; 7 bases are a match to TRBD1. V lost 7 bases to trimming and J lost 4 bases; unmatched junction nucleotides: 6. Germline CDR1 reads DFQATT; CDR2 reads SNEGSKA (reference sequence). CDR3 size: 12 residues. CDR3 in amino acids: CSGQGGITEAFF. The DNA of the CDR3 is TGCAGTGGACAGGGAGGAATCACTGAAGCTTTCTTT.

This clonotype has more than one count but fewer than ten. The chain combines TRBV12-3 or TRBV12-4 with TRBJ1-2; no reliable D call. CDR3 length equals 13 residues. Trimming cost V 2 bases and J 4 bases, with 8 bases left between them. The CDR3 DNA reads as TGTGCCAGCAGTTTACTGGCTGGCTATGGCTACACCTTC. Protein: CASSLLAGYGYTF.